The source of this T cell receptor (beta chain) is a study of molecular identifiers for immune sequencing clone quantification. Study outcomes and limitations: Investigators reportedly could detect spiked Jurkat TCR RNA from one cell among 950,000 or so naive cells.

TCRdb re-analysed the PCR reads in MiXCR, keeping a single row per CDR3 protein. Altogether a few hundred thousand distinct CDR3 sequences are present, about a fifth being singletons, with the ten largest covering 0.7% to 1%. Sorting recovered naive CD8 T cells on a CD8+CD4-CCR7+CD45RA+ profile. In its sample, this clonotype was seen many times. Its target is not known. This TCR came from a human donor in good health. Some libraries in this study had Jurkat cell RNA spiked in. The sample was naive CD8+ T cells from blood, with Jurkat cell RNA spiked in. As for subset: FACS-sorted CD8+CD4-CCR7+CD45RA+ naive T cells.

CDR3 in DNA: TGTGCCAGCAGCTTAGGGACAGGGGGCCGAACTGAAGCTTTCTTT. Protein sequence: CASSLGTGGRTEAFF. The chain joins TRBV7-9 to TRBJ1-1; 11 bases are a match to TRBD1. Germline CDR1 and CDR2: SEHNR and FQNEAQ (reference sequence). The junction had 3 bases not matched to a gene; V was cut back by 1 base and J by 5 bases. This CDR3 has 15 residues.